This T cell receptor (beta chain) was found in a study of patients and donors after allogeneic stem cell transplantation. TCRdb re-derived calls from the RT-PCR reads in MiXCR, one entry per CDR3 protein. The table shows some 24,000 distinct CDR3 sequences, with under 55% occurring only once. CDR1 is LNHDA and CDR2 is SQIVND in the germline V gene (reference sequence). The CDR3 loop spans 12 amino acids. The V end lost 5 bases, the J end lost 7 bases, and 9 bases lay between the germline ends. This sequence originates from a human donor who was either an allogeneic HSCT recipient or a stem cell or donor lymphocyte infusion donor (not recorded which). It is not recorded whose cells these are; they may come from a transplant donor. What was sequenced was blood, either unsorted or a sorted T cell fraction (not recorded which). The genes are TRBV19 and TRBJ1-5; no clear D gene. CDR3 residues: CASSAGYQPQHF. Here the CDR3 DNA reads TGTGCCAGTAGTGCGGGTTACCAGCCCCAGCATTTT. Supplemented by reference TRBV19 and TRBJ1-5, the full variable domain reads DGGITQSPKYLFRKEGQNVTLSCEQNLNHDAMYWYRQDPGQGLRLIYYSQIVNDFQKGDIAEGYSVSREKKESFPLTVTSAQKNPTAFYLCASSAGYQPQHFGDGTRLSIL.